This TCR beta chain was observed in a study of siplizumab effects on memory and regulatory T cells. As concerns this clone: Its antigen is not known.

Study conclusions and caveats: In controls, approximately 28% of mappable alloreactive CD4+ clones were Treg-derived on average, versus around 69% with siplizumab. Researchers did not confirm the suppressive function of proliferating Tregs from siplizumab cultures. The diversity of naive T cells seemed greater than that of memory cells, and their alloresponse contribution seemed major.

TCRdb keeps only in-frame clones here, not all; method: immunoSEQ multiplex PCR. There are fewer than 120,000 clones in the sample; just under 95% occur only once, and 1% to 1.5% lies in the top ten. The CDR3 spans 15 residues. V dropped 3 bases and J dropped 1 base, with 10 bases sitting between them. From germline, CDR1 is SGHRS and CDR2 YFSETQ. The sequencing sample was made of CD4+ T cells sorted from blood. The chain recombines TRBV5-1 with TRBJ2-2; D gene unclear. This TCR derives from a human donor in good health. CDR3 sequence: CASSYGGMNTGELFF. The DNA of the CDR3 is TGCGCCAGCAGCTATGGCGGAATGAACACCGGGGAGCTGTTTTTT.